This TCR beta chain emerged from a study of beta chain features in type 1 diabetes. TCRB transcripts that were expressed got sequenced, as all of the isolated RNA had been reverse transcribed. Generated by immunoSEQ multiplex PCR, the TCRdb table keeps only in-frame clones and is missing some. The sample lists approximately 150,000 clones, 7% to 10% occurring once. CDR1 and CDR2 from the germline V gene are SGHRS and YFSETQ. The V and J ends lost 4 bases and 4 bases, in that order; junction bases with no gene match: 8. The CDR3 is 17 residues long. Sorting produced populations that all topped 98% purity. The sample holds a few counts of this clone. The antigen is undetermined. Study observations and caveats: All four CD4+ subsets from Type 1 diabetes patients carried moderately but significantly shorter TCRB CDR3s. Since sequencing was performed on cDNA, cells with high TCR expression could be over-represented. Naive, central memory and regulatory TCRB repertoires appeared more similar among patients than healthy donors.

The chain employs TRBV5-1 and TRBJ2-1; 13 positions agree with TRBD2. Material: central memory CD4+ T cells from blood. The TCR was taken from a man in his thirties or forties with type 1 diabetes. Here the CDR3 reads CASSTGLAGVIYNEQFF. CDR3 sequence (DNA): TGCGCCAGCAGCACCGGACTAGCGGGGGTTATTTACAATGAGCAGTTCTTC.